This T cell receptor beta chain originates from a study of blood T cell repertoires in COVID-19. On the study more broadly: Spain, Italy and the United States supplied samples that represented acute and convalescent COVID-19. T cells, B-cell-depleted T cells, or PBMCs provided the cDNA or gDNA that served as material.

Germline-derived CDR1 and CDR2 are MNHEY and SVGEGT. The CDR3 runs 15 residues. Losses at the gene ends were 5 bases for V and 4 bases for J; bases not matched to a gene: 5. Original analysis: Nucleated cell counts were estimated from reference gene primer amplification. Assay used: immunoSEQ multiplex PCR; TCRdb lists only in-frame clones, some missing. That table supplies the V and J calls and clone size; D and trimming were determined from the DNA. This sample carries under 150,000 clones, over 70% of them seen once, and the ten largest clones take roughly 1.6%. This sequence was found in a man aged 45-65 years with acute or convalescent COVID-19. Specimen: peripheral blood. The rearrangement joins TRBV6-2 or TRBV6-3 to TRBJ1-1; the match to TRBD1 covers 12 bases. CDR3 amino acids: CASSARDRGPTEAFF. CDR3 in DNA: TGTGCCAGCAGTGCCCGGGACAGGGGGCCCACTGAAGCTTTCTTT.